This T cell receptor beta chain stems from a study of shared clonotypes between healthy human individuals. The protocol was immunoSEQ multiplex PCR, while the TCRdb copy is restricted to in-frame clones and leaves out a portion. The table lists about 2.1 million clones, around 93% of them singletons. This CDR3 is built from 13 residues. The germline gives CDR1 SEHNR, CDR2 FQNEAQ (reference sequence). V lost 4 bases and J lost 2, with 9 bases in between. Naivety among CD8 cells was defined by CD45RO negativity and positive CCR7 selection, thereby excluding terminally differentiated effector memory CD45RA+ cells.

This chain connects TRBV7-9 to TRBJ2-7; D is ambiguous. The sample comprised naive CD8+ T cells from PBMCs. The sequence derives from a man younger than 35 in good health. Some clones in this sample may be carry-over from other donors' samples. CDR3: CASSSPLAYEQYF. The CDR3 region has the DNA TGTGCCAGCAGCTCCCCCCTGGCCTACGAGCAGTACTTC.